One TCR beta chain is described in this entry. The specificity of this receptor is unknown. Base-call qualities are not available, and no considerably larger clone is one nucleotide away. In the prospective study, participants were roughly 18 to 100 years old, resided in 20 to 30 geographic areas of the United States, and were enrolled through a virtual design. Cohort assignment in the prospective study relied on participant-reported clinical history from a screening survey and a study questionnaire. Recovered participants in ImmuneRACE Cohort 3 were defined by two consecutive negative NP/OP PCR tests, clearance by a healthcare professional, or resolution of symptoms. In the prospective study, whole blood, serum and a nasopharyngeal or oropharyngeal swab were collected from each participant by mobile phlebotomists. Additional blood draws and questionnaires over an approximately two-month period could optionally be provided by prospective study participants. Prospective study blood samples were shipped either frozen or at room temperature before DNA extraction.

The immunoSEQ Assay, a bias-controlled multiplex PCR, was used to amplify TCRbeta CDR3 regions from genomic DNA. Concerning the study's data processing: Within the assay, amplification of reference gene primers was used to estimate how many nucleated cells each sample contained. To quantify the absolute abundance of each unique TCRbeta CDR3 rearrangement, sequence reads were collapsed and filtered. For each sample, productive Simpson clonality was calculated by taking the square root of Simpson's diversity index across productive rearrangements. TCRdb retrieved this table from immuneACCESS and kept in-frame rearrangements only. Not all clones are present; in checked studies, unresolved V genes account for under half, and no reason is known for the remainder. D and trimming come from the DNA, and the V and J calls and clone size come from that table. Across this sample there are 150,000 to 200,000 clones, with 89% seen only once. The top ten clonotypes cover roughly 8.1% of the sample.

The source of the sample is a study of blood T cell repertoires in COVID-19 (dated by TCRdb to between 2020 and 2021). For context, the study as a whole: Collaborator samples came from the United States, Italy and Spain and covered acute and convalescent phases of COVID-19. The material from the prospective study consisted of cDNA or gDNA derived from T cells, B-cell-depleted T cells, or PBMCs. The dataset comprised deeply sampled blood TCRbeta repertoires from subjects exposed to, actively infected with, or recovered from COVID-19. The repertoires were made available in a free public database intended to serve as a resource for research on the immune response to SARS-CoV-2. The samples were drawn from the first 160 participants of the ongoing ImmuneRACE study and from 1,254 subjects provided by 6 global collaborators. Sample metadata almost always included a de-identified subject ID, COVID-19 status, age in years and sex. HLA class I and class II types, where available, came from metadata supplied by the sample provider rather than from assay-based typing. The paper's findings and limits, for the study overall: How much clinical and demographic metadata was included differed by source and by participant, and the metadata was provided uncurated.

Spanning cysteine to phenylalanine, the CDR3 consists of 12 amino acids. Only CDR3 DNA remains: 36 bases, in frame from the first base. The germline V gene supplies CDR1 SGHDT and CDR2 YYEEEE. The V end loses 4 bases and the J end loses 7 bases, and a stretch of 11 bases separates them. Sequencing was carried out using PBMCs or T cells enriched from blood (not recorded which). This TCR was sampled from a woman under 30 who had recovered from COVID-19. This chain is built from TRBV5-6 and TRBJ1-2; the D gene assignment is ambiguous. CDR3 reads: CASSPPTGGYTF. The DNA sequence is as follows: TGTGCCAGCAGCCCACCCACGGGTGGCTACACCTTC.